A single sample gave rise to the 5 T cell receptor delta chains below, sequenced in a study of Vδ1+ human thymocytes. Study-wide results and caveats: Highly polyclonal TRG and TRD repertoires with Gaussian CDR3 length distributions appeared in thymus.

RNA was extracted from the cells and then reverse transcribed. The CDR3 regions were amplified by multiplex PCR from V-gene primers to a constant-region primer. TCRdb reanalysed the multiplex PCR reads via CATT. The data contain 50,000 to 60,000 delta-chain clones, around 16% of them singletons. Antigens for these TCRs are unknown. Sequencing was done on a sample of Vdelta1+ gamma-delta thymocytes from the thymus. Subset given: FACS-sorted CD3+ TCRalphabeta- TCRVdelta1+ TCRVdelta2- thymocytes. The receptors were sampled from a girl under two years old who had congenital heart surgery.

In its sample, this clone was seen a few times. This same CDR3 is encoded by further DNA sequences in the sample. The V and J genes are TRDV2 and TRDJ1, with a weak D call TRDD3 (6 bases). Looked up from germline, CDR1 is GEAIGNYY and CDR2 is EKD. V lost 0 bases and J lost 1, with 11 bases in between. This CDR3 is 15 amino acids long. CDR3 loop: CACDTDLGVTDKLIF. The CDR3 nucleotides are TGTGCCTGTGACACCGATTTGGGGGTCACCGATAAACTCATCTTT.

In this sample, this clone turned up a few times. V gene TRDV1 combines with J gene TRDJ1, with TRDD3 matching 8 bases. V dropped 2 bases and J dropped 4; count of bases not matched to a gene: 27. CDR3 length: 22 residues. Germline assignment: CDR1 TSWWSYY and CDR2 QGS. The CDR3 nucleotides read TGTGCTCTTGGGGAATCCCTACCGGGGTTACTGGGGGGGAACCAGAGAAACGATAAACTCATCTTT. Protein: CALGESLPGLLGGNQRNDKLIF.

In regard to this clone: This clone may be a read error of a much larger clone one base away. This chain uses TRDV2 with TRDJ1; D gene uncertain. Between the trimmed V and J ends, which lost 2 bases and 2 bases, there was a span of 5 bases. The CDR3 is 12 residues long. Germline lookup yields CDR1 GEAIGNYY and CDR2 EKD. The CDR3 bases are TGTGCCTGTGACAGAGGTACCGATAAACTCATCTTT. Its protein is CACDRGTDKLIF.

J is TRDJ1 and V is TRDV1; D might be TRDD2 or TRDD3, each matching 8 bases. There are 23 residues in the CDR3. The germline gives CDR1 TSWWSYY, CDR2 QGS. V dropped 3 bases and J dropped 0 bases, with 35 bases sitting between them. The CDR3 reads CALGDGTSYGFVWGKQYTDKLIF. Written as DNA, the CDR3 is TGTGCTCTTGGGGACGGAACTTCCTACGGGTTCGTCTGGGGGAAACAGTACACCGATAAACTCATCTTT.

On this clone: Other DNA variants within this sample encode the same CDR3. This chain uses TRDV1 with TRDJ1; D ambiguous. Trimming cost V 4 bases and J 0 bases, with 6 bases left between them. The germline V gene encodes CDR1 TSWWSYY and CDR2 QGS. The CDR3 totals 13 residues. CDR3 sequence (DNA): TGTGCTCTTGGGGGCCCCTACACCGATAAACTCATCTTT. It is translated as CALGGPYTDKLIF.